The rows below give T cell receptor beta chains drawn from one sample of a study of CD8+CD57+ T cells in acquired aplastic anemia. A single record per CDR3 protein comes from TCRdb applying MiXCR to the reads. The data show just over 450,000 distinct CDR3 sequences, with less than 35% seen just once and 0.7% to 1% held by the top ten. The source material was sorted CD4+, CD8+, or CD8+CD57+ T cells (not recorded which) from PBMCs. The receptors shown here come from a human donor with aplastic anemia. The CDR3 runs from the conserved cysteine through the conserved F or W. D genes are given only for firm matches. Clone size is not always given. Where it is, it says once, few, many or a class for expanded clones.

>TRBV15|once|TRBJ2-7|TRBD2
CATSSDSGMYF
TGTGCCACCAGCAGCGATAGCGGGATGTACTTC
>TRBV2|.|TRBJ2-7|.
CASSGQGGDYEQYF
TGTGCCAGCAGTGGACAGGGAGGCGACTACGAGCAGTACTTC
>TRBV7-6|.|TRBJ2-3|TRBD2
CASSLLLAASTDTQYF
TGTGCCAGCAGCTTACTACTAGCGGCTAGCACAGATACGCAGTATTTT
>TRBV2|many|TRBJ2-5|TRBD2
CASSDGASGGEETQYF
TGTGCCAGCAGTGACGGGGCTAGCGGGGGGGAAGAGACCCAGTACTTC
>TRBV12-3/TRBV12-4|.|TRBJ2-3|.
CASAGADTQYF
TGTGCCAGCGCCGGGGCAGATACGCAGTATTTT
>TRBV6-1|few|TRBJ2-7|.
CASSPQGDEQYF
TGTGCCAGCTCACCCCAGGGAGACGAGCAGTACTTC
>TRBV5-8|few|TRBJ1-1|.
CASSLISGYTEAFF
TGTGCCAGCAGCTTGATTTCCGGATACACTGAAGCTTTCTTT
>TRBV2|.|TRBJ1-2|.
CASARHASNYGYTF
TGTGCCAGCGCCCGGCACGCAAGTAACTATGGCTACACCTTC
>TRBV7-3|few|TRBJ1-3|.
CASSLPPTGSSGNTIYF
TGTGCCAGCAGCTTGCCCCCTACAGGGAGCTCTGGAAACACCATATATTTT
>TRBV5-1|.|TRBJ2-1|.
CASGAAASSYNEQFF
TGCGCCAGCGGGGCGGCGGCCAGCTCCTACAATGAGCAGTTCTTC
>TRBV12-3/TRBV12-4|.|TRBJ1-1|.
CASSFRQGMNTEAFF
TGTGCCAGCAGTTTTCGGCAGGGTATGAACACTGAAGCTTTCTTT
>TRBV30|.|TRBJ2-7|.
CAWSVSQILYEQYF
TGTGCCTGGAGTGTATCCCAGATACTATACGAGCAGTACTTC
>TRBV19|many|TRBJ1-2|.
CASSITELRGYTF
TGTGCCAGTAGTATTACGGAGTTGCGTGGCTACACCTTC
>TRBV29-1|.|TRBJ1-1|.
CSVGGGIFNTEAFF
TGCAGCGTTGGGGGGGGCATCTTTAACACTGAAGCTTTCTTT
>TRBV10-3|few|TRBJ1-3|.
CAIIDGANGNTIYF
TGTGCCATCATTGATGGGGCGAACGGAAACACCATATATTTT
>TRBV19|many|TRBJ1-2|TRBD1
CASTQDRVYGYTF
TGTGCCAGTACCCAGGACAGGGTCTACGGCTACACCTTC
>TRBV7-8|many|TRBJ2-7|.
CASSPKSSYEQYF
TGTGCCAGCAGCCCTAAATCGTCCTACGAGCAGTACTTC
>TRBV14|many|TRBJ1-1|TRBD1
CASRGTGVNTEAFF
TGTGCCAGCAGGGGGACAGGAGTGAACACTGAAGCTTTCTTT
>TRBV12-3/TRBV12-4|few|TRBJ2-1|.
CASSPPRQRYNEQFF
TGTGCCAGCAGCCCCCCTCGACAGAGATACAATGAGCAGTTCTTC
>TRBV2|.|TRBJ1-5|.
CASRENGGNQPQHF
TGTGCCAGCAGAGAAAACGGTGGGAATCAGCCCCAGCATTTT
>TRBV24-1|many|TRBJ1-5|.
CATSGVEWNQPQHF
TGTGCCACCAGTGGCGTGGAATGGAATCAGCCCCAGCATTTT
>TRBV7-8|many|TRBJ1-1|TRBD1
CASSKTTGRTEAFF
TGTGCCAGCAGCAAAACGACAGGGAGGACTGAAGCTTTCTTT
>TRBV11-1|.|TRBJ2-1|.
CASSPPVILLGNEQFF
TGTGCCAGCAGCCCCCCGGTCATTCTTTTAGGCAATGAGCAGTTCTTC
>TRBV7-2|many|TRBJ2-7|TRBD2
CASTPGLADYEQYF
TGTGCCAGCACCCCGGGACTAGCGGACTACGAGCAGTACTTC
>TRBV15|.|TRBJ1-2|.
CATSRDYREGHTF
TGTGCCACCAGCAGAGATTACAGGGAAGGTCACACCTTC
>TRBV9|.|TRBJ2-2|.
CASSVDPTGELFF
TGTGCCAGCAGCGTAGATCCGACCGGGGAGCTGTTTTTT
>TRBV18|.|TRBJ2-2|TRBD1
CASSPTGLTTNTGELFF
TGTGCCAGCTCACCGACAGGGCTGACGACGAACACCGGGGAGCTGTTTTTT
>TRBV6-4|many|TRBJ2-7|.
CASSVRRYEQYF
TGTGCCAGCAGTGTGAGGCGTTACGAGCAGTACTTC
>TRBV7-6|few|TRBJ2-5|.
CASSYTGSGNQETQYF
TGTGCCAGCAGCTACACGGGGAGCGGCAACCAAGAGACCCAGTACTTC
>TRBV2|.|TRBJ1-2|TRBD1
CASRDRGGFGYTF
TGTGCCAGTCGGGACAGGGGAGGCTTTGGCTACACCTTC
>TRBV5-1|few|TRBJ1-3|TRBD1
CASSLTGDRNTIYF
TGCGCCAGCAGCTTGACAGGGGACCGAAACACCATATATTTT
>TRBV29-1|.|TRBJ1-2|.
CSLAPGDGYTF
TGCAGCTTGGCCCCCGGAGATGGCTACACCTTC
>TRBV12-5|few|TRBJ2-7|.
CASGLAIEDSYEQYF
TGTGCTAGTGGTTTGGCCATCGAGGACTCCTACGAGCAGTACTTC
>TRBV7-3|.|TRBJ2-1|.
CASSLVWGLGHNEQFF
TGTGCCAGCAGCTTAGTATGGGGGTTGGGCCACAATGAGCAGTTCTTC
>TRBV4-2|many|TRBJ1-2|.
CASSQESKGYTF
TGTGCCAGCAGCCAAGAATCCAAGGGATACACCTTC
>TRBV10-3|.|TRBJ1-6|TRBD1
CAISKRQGAPPLHF
TGTGCCATCAGTAAACGACAGGGAGCGCCACCCCTCCACTTT
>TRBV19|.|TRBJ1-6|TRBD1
CASSPPRQGISPLHF
TGTGCCAGTAGTCCCCCAAGACAGGGGATTTCACCCCTCCACTTT
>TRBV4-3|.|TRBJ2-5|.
CASGQEIRETQYF
TGCGCCAGCGGCCAAGAAATACGGGAGACCCAGTACTTC
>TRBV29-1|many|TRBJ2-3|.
CSVAFGFTDTQYF
TGCAGCGTTGCGTTCGGGTTCACAGATACGCAGTATTTT
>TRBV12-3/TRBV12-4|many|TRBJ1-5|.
CASSLIRNQPQHF
TGTGCCAGTAGTTTGATTCGAAATCAGCCCCAGCATTTT
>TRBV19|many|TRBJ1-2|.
CASSMFLGREKKYGYTF
TGTGCCAGTAGTATGTTTTTGGGCAGGGAAAAGAAGTATGGCTACACCTTC
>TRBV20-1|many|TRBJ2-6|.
CSAEAYSGANVLTF
TGCAGTGCGGAGGCTTACTCTGGGGCCAACGTCCTGACTTTC
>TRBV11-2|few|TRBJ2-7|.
CASSQTGPGDGYEQYF
TGTGCCAGCAGCCAGACGGGCCCAGGGGACGGATACGAGCAGTACTTC
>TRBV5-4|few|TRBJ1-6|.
CASSFVDRNNSPLHF
TGTGCCAGCAGCTTTGTCGATCGAAATAATTCACCCCTCCACTTT
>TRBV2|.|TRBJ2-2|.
CAWSHPGYTGELFF
TGTGCCTGGAGTCACCCAGGGTACACCGGGGAGCTGTTTTTT
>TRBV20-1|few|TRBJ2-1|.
CSANDPGQNYNEQFF
TGCAGTGCTAATGACCCTGGACAGAATTACAATGAGCAGTTCTTC
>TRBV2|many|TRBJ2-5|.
CASKPETGQETQYF
TGTGCCAGCAAGCCGGAGACGGGTCAAGAGACCCAGTACTTC
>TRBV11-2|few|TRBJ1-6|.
CASSGNRVNNSPLHF
TGTGCCAGCAGCGGAAACAGGGTCAATAATTCACCCCTCCACTTT
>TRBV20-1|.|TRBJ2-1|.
CSAASSEQFF
TGCAGTGCGGCGTCTTCGGAGCAGTTCTTC
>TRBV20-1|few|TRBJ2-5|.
CSAHSSQETQYF
TGCAGTGCACACAGTTCTCAAGAGACCCAGTACTTC
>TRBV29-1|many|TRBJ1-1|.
CSVAEGTGAFF
TGCAGCGTTGCAGAAGGGACCGGAGCTTTCTTT
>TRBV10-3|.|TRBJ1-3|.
CASSYVRQNSGNTIYF
TGTGCCAGCAGTTACGTTCGACAGAACTCTGGAAACACCATATATTTT